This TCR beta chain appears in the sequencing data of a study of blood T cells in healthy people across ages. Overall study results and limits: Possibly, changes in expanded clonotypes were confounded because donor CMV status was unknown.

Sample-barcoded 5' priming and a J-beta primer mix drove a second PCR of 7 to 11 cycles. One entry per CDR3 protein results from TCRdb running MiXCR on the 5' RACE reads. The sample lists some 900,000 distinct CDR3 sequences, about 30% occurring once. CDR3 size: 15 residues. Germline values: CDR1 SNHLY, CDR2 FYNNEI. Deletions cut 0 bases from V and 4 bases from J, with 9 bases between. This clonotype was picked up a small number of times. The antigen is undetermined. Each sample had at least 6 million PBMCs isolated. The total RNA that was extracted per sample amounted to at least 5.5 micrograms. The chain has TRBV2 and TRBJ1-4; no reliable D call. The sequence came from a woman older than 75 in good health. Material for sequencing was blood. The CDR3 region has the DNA TGTGCCAGCAGTGAAGCCTCAAACTTTAATGAAAAACTGTTTTTT. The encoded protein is CASSEASNFNEKLFF. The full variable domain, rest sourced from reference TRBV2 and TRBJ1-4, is EPEVTQTPSHQVTQMGQEVILRCVPISNHLYFYWYRQILGQKVEFLVSFYNNEISEKSEIFDDQFSVERPDGSNFTLKIRSTKLEDSAMYFCASSEASNFNEKLFFGSGTQLSVL.